A selection of T cell receptor beta chains follows, all from one sample in a study of blood T cell repertoires in COVID-19. Clones were read by immunoSEQ multiplex PCR, and TCRdb kept only the in-frame ones, dropping some. The table has approximately 37,000 clones, roughly 85% seen once. Sequenced: peripheral blood. These receptors all come from a man aged 55 to 69 with active or convalescent COVID-19. The CDR3 runs from the conserved cysteine through the conserved F or W. Each record gives: D gene, clone size, V gene, J gene, CDR3 DNA, CDR3 protein. A D gene is named only where the DNA matches it firmly. Clone size is stated in some rows and not others, as once, few, many or a class when expanded.

TRBD2	-	TRBV5-6	TRBJ2-3	TGTGCCAGCAGCTCTAAGTGGGAGGGAGCGCCAGATACGCAGTATTTT	CASSSKWEGAPDTQYF
TRBD2	-	TRBV6-5	TRBJ2-2	TGTGCCAGCAGATTTAGCGGGGGGGCCGTCGGGGAGCTGTTTTTT	CASRFSGGAVGELFF
-	once	TRBV12-3/TRBV12-4	TRBJ2-1	TGTGCCAGCAGTTTACAGGGCTACAATGAGCAGTTCTTC	CASSLQGYNEQFF
-	-	TRBV7-7	TRBJ2-3	TGTGCCAGCAGCTTGGGACTCCCATCTAGTACGCAGTATTTT	CASSLGLPSSTQYF
-	-	TRBV5-4	TRBJ2-1	TGTGCCAGCAGCGACCCCCACGGCGGTGCGAACAATGAGCAGTTCTTC	CASSDPHGGANNEQFF
TRBD1	-	TRBV9	TRBJ1-4	TGTGCCAGCAGCGGACAGGGGTATGAAAAACTGTTTTTT	CASSGQGYEKLFF
-	-	TRBV3-1/TRBV3-2	TRBJ2-3	TGTGCCAGCAGCCAATCTAACACAGATACGCAGTATTTT	CASSQSNTDTQYF
TRBD2	few	TRBV30	TRBJ2-1	TGTGCCTGGCGTAGCGGGAGGGCGCCCTCCTACAATGAGCAGTTCTTC	CAWRSGRAPSYNEQFF
TRBD2	-	TRBV11-2	TRBJ2-2	TGTGCCAGCAGCCCTCAGACTAGCGGGTTCACCGGGGAGCTGTTTTTT	CASSPQTSGFTGELFF
-	-	TRBV7-2	TRBJ2-6	TGTGCCAGCAGCTCGGGCGGAGGAACCTCTGGGGCCAACGTCCTGACTTTC	CASSSGGGTSGANVLTF
TRBD1	-	TRBV10-1	TRBJ2-3	TGCGCCAGCATAATGAGGAACAGGGGCAACCGTTCTAGCACAGATACGCAGTATTTT	CASIMRNRGNRSSTDTQYF
-	once	TRBV2	TRBJ2-1	TGTGCCAGCAGTGAAGGCGTCCAGGGTAGTGAGCAGTTCTTC	CASSEGVQGSEQFF
-	-	TRBV9	TRBJ1-1	TGTGCCAGCGCGCGGGGCGGGCTGAACACTGAAGCTTTCTTT	CASARGGLNTEAFF
-	hyperexpanded	TRBV6-5	TRBJ2-1	TGTGCCAGCAGTTACAGTGGGAGCGATGAGCAGTTCTTC	CASSYSGSDEQFF
TRBD1	-	TRBV29-1	TRBJ2-3	TGCAGCGTTGTGCCCATCTGGACAGGGTTTGCAGATACGCAGTATTTT	CSVVPIWTGFADTQYF
-	few	TRBV6-5	TRBJ2-1	TGTGCCAGCACAAGCGGATTCTCCTACAATGAGCAGTTCTTC	CASTSGFSYNEQFF
TRBD1	few	TRBV15	TRBJ2-2	TGTGCCACCAGCAGAGACAGGGGGCAGGGCGGGGAGCTGTTTTTT	CATSRDRGQGGELFF
-	-	TRBV4-3	TRBJ1-2	TGCGCCAGCAGCCAGGGTTTCGGGACTAGCTATGGCTACACCTTC	CASSQGFGTSYGYTF
TRBD1	-	TRBV10-3	TRBJ1-1	TGTGCCATCAGTCCCACCGGGACAGGGTACACTGAAGCTTTCTTT	CAISPTGTGYTEAFF
-	-	TRBV5-1	TRBJ2-5	TGCGCCAGCAGGAGGGAAGAGACCCAGTACTTC	CASRREETQYF
TRBD1	-	TRBV3-1/TRBV3-2	TRBJ1-3	TGTGCCAGCAGCCCGCCTTACGGGACAGCTGGAAACACCATATATTTT	CASSPPYGTAGNTIYF
TRBD2	-	TRBV10-2	TRBJ2-1	TGCGCCAGCACGTTTAGCGGGGACAATGAGCAGTTCTTC	CASTFSGDNEQFF
-	-	TRBV11-2	TRBJ2-1	TGTGCCAGCAGCTTGACTGGGACACTCTTGCGGGAGCAGTTCTTC	CASSLTGTLLREQFF
-	once	TRBV7-2	TRBJ1-2	TGTGCCAGCAGCTTGTCTCTAGCAGTAGGTGGCTACACCTTC	CASSLSLAVGGYTF
TRBD2	-	TRBV7-2	TRBJ2-5	TGTGCCAGCAGCTTAGGGGGACTAGCGGTTGGAGAGACCCAGTACTTC	CASSLGGLAVGETQYF
TRBD1	-	TRBV3-1/TRBV3-2	TRBJ1-1	TGTGCCAGCAGCCCCCAGGGGGCCTCGGACACTGAAGCTTTCTTT	CASSPQGASDTEAFF
TRBD1	-	TRBV28	TRBJ1-6	TGTGCCAGCAGCACCCGATCGAGGACAGGATGGGGTTCACCCCTCCACTTT	CASSTRSRTGWGSPLHF
-	-	TRBV3-1/TRBV3-2	TRBJ2-5	TGTGCCAGCAGCCCTCCGAGTCGGGAGACCCAGTACTTC	CASSPPSRETQYF
-	once	TRBV11-2	TRBJ2-5	TGTGCCAGCAGCCCTACCCGCCCTGACAGGCAAGAGACCCAGTACTTC	CASSPTRPDRQETQYF
TRBD1	-	TRBV5-4	TRBJ1-2	TGTGCCAGCAGCTTACCGAGACAGGGGATTGCGAGAGGCTACACCTTC	CASSLPRQGIARGYTF
TRBD1	-	TRBV19	TRBJ2-5	TGTGCCAGTAGTCAACAGGGGGAAGAGACCCAGTACTTC	CASSQQGEETQYF
-	-	TRBV21-1	TRBJ1-2	TGTGCCAGCAGCATGCCGGGACAGCATTTAGCTAACTATGGCTACACCTTC	CASSMPGQHLANYGYTF
TRBD1	-	TRBV6-1	TRBJ1-1	TGTGCCAGCAGTGACGGACAGGGAAATGGTTTGTGGTACACTGAAGCTTTCTTT	CASSDGQGNGLWYTEAFF
TRBD1	few	TRBV19	TRBJ2-2	TGTGCCAGTAGTGGAAGCCGGGACAGAAAGTCCGGGGAGCTGTTTTTT	CASSGSRDRKSGELFF
-	-	TRBV20-1	TRBJ2-1	TGCAGTGCTAGAGCTTACAATGAGCAGTTCTTC	CSARAYNEQFF
-	once	TRBV2	TRBJ1-1	TGTGCCAGCAGTGATGCCAGGGCCCGTTCTGAAGCTTTCTTT	CASSDARARSEAFF
TRBD1	-	TRBV3-1/TRBV3-2	TRBJ1-2	TGTGCCAGCAGCCACAGGGACAGGGGGGGCGGCTACACCTTC	CASSHRDRGGGYTF
TRBD1	-	TRBV6-5	TRBJ1-4	TGTGCCAGCAGACAGCTGAGACAGGGAGCTGAAAAACTGTTTTTT	CASRQLRQGAEKLFF
TRBD2	-	TRBV10-3	TRBJ2-2	TGTGCCATCAGTGTGGACCTAGCGGTCGGGGAGCTGTTTTTT	CAISVDLAVGELFF
-	-	TRBV20-1	TRBJ1-2	TGCAGTGCTAGAGATGAGTACCACTACACCTTC	CSARDEYHYTF
-	-	TRBV10-3	TRBJ1-1	TGTGCCATCAGTGAGTCTCCACAGAGTATTGCTGAAGCTTTCTTT	CAISESPQSIAEAFF
-	-	TRBV15	TRBJ1-4	TGTGCCACCAGCGGCGGGGAAAGTGAAAAACTGTTTTTT	CATSGGESEKLFF
TRBD1	few	TRBV19	TRBJ1-5	TGTGCCAGTAGTACGGACAGGGGCGGCAATCAGCCCCAGCATTTT	CASSTDRGGNQPQHF
TRBD1	-	TRBV5-1	TRBJ1-5	TGCGCCAGCAGCTTACAGGGGCGTAGCAATCAGCCCCAGCATTTT	CASSLQGRSNQPQHF
-	once	TRBV29-1	TRBJ1-2	TGCAGCTCTTCGGGGAACTATGGCTACACCTTC	CSSSGNYGYTF
TRBD2	-	TRBV30	TRBJ2-1	TGTGCCTGGGGGCGCGGGGGTGAGCAGTTCTTC	CAWGRGGEQFF
TRBD1	few	TRBV11-2	TRBJ1-2	TGTGCCAGCAGCCGGACGACAGGGGGCTATGGCTACACCTTC	CASSRTTGGYGYTF
TRBD2	few	TRBV11-3	TRBJ2-1	TGTGCCAGCAGCTCGCCGGGACTAGCGGGTATGCAGTTCTTC	CASSSPGLAGMQFF
-	-	TRBV21-1	TRBJ1-3	TGTGCCAGCAGCAAAAGGCCCCAGGGGAGTCGGGGAAACACCATATATTTT	CASSKRPQGSRGNTIYF
-	-	TRBV28	TRBJ2-2	TGTGCCAGCAGCTGGGACTCCACGAACACCGGGGAGCTGTTTTTT	CASSWDSTNTGELFF
TRBD1	-	TRBV28	TRBJ2-1	TGTGCCAGCAGTTCGATACAGGGGTTCTACAATGAGCAGTTCTTC	CASSSIQGFYNEQFF
-	-	TRBV27	TRBJ1-1	TGTGCCAGCGGGGGGGCGGCGGACACTGAAGCTTTCTTT	CASGGAADTEAFF
-	-	TRBV7-8	TRBJ2-1	TGTGCCAGCAGCTTAGTAACAAGATCCAATGAGCAGTTCTTC	CASSLVTRSNEQFF
-	-	TRBV5-1	TRBJ1-1	TGCGCCAGCAGCTTAAGCGGTGGGAGCACTGAAGCTTTCTTT	CASSLSGGSTEAFF